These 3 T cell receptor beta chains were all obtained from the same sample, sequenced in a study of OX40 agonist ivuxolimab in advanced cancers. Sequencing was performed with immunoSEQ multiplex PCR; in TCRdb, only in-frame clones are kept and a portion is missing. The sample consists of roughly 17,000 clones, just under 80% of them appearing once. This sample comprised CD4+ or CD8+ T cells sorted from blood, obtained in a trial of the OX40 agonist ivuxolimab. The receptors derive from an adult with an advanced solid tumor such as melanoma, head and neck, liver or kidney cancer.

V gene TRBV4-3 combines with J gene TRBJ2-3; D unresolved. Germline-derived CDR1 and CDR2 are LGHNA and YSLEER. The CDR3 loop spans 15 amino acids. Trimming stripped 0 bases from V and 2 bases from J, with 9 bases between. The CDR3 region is CASSQDGADTDTQYF. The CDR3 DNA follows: TGCGCCAGCAGCCAAGATGGTGCGGACACAGATACGCAGTATTTT.

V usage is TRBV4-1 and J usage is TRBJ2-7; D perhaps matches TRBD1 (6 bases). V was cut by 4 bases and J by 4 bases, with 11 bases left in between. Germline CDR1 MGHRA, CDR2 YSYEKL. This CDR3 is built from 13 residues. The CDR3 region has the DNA TGCGCCAGCAGCCCCCTCAGGGGATACGAGCAGTACTTC. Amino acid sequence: CASSPLRGYEQYF.

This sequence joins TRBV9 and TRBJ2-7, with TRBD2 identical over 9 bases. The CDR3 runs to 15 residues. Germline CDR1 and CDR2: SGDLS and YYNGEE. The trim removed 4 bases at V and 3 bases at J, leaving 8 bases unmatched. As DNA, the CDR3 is TGTGCCAGCAGCTCGAGCGGGGGGCAAAGCTACGAGCAGTACTTC. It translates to CASSSSGGQSYEQYF.